This TCR beta chain was identified during a study of T cell responses to AZD1222 COVID-19 vaccine. Study in general: Researchers grouped second doses given at about 4 or about 12 weeks into one pool.

Sequencing was performed with immunoSEQ multiplex PCR; in TCRdb, only in-frame clones are kept and a portion is missing. Counted here are 110,000 to 150,000 clones, 70% to 90% occurring once; the ten biggest clones make up 2.9%. Regarding the study as a whole: Regions left unmutated in variants are reportedly the target of nearly half of spike-specific TCRs. White British people made up most donors, females outnumbered males, and clonal diversity was possibly underestimated. At study baseline, merely about 6 AZD1222 recipients were seropositive.

This clone has a single count. Its target is not known. The CDR3 covers 14 residues. The V end was cut by 5 bases, the J end by 8 bases, with 18 bases between. CDR1 LGHDT and CDR2 YNNKEL come from the germline V gene (reference sequence). The chain carries TRBV3-1 (or the pseudogene TRBV3-2) and TRBJ1-2; the D gene is possibly TRBD1 (6 bases). This material consisted of peripheral blood, taken on day 0 of AZD1222 vaccination. This TCR derives from an adult in good health. The CDR3 coding sequence is TGTGCCAGCAGCTTGGGACATCTGCCGAGGGGCTACACCTTC. Protein sequence: CASSLGHLPRGYTF.